This is a list of T cell receptor beta chains from one sample in a study of shared clonotypes between healthy human individuals. Here immunoSEQ multiplex PCR was the method, and the copy in TCRdb shows in-frame clones only, minus some. This table holds 1.5 million to 1.9 million clones, around 98% found once. Sample: naive CD4+ T cells sorted from blood. The origin of the receptors is a man aged 30 to 39 in good health. Each CDR3 is given with its conserved first and last residue. A D gene is named only where the DNA matches it firmly. The size field is filled for only some rows; it gives once, few, many or a size class.

size | D | J | V | CDR3 | DNA
once | - | TRBJ1-1 | TRBV15 | CATSIELGDTEAFF | TGTGCCACCAGCATTGAGCTCGGCGACACTGAAGCTTTCTTT
- | TRBD2 | TRBJ2-3 | TRBV28 | CASGGTSGPDTQYF | TGTGCCAGCGGGGGGACTAGCGGACCAGATACGCAGTATTTT
- | - | TRBJ2-1 | TRBV7-9 | CASSLPRQESGSYNEQFF | TGTGCCAGCAGCCTCCCCCGCCAGGAGTCCGGGTCCTACAATGAGCAGTTCTTC
- | - | TRBJ1-1 | TRBV30 | CAWSLQVNTEAFF | TGTGCCTGGAGTCTTCAGGTGAACACTGAAGCTTTCTTT
- | TRBD2 | TRBJ2-7 | TRBV11-3 | CASSPGLAPSYEQYF | TGTGCCAGCAGCCCAGGACTAGCGCCTTCCTACGAGCAGTACTTC
- | - | TRBJ2-1 | TRBV27 | CASRRDPLKGLYEQFF | TGTGCCAGCAGAAGAGACCCCCTCAAGGGGCTCTATGAGCAGTTCTTC
- | TRBD1 | TRBJ1-5 | TRBV19 | CASSIQGAGQPQHF | TGTGCCAGTAGTATACAGGGGGCTGGTCAGCCCCAGCATTTT
- | TRBD2 | TRBJ2-7 | TRBV27 | CASSPSKSIAGAREQYF | TGTGCCAGCAGTCCCTCAAAAAGTATAGCGGGGGCTCGGGAGCAGTACTTC
- | - | TRBJ2-5 | TRBV5-1 | CASSLEFGSVETQYF | TGCGCCAGCAGCTTGGAGTTCGGGTCTGTGGAGACCCAGTACTTC
- | - | TRBJ2-3 | TRBV19 | CASSISGISTDTQYF | TGTGCCAGTAGTATATCAGGGATTTCCACAGATACGCAGTATTTT
- | - | TRBJ2-7 | TRBV30 | CAWSAQGPGEQYF | TGTGCCTGGAGTGCTCAGGGGCCGGGTGAGCAGTACTTC
- | TRBD2 | TRBJ2-7 | TRBV5-1 | CASSLDVAGEYEQYF | TGCGCCAGCAGCTTGGACGTGGCGGGAGAGTACGAGCAGTACTTC
- | - | TRBJ2-3 | TRBV5-1 | CASSSPTTTDTQYF | TGCGCCAGCAGCTCCCCGACGACCACAGATACGCAGTATTTT
- | TRBD1 | TRBJ1-5 | TRBV7-8 | CASSPVGTERQPQHF | TGTGCCAGCAGCCCAGTCGGGACAGAGAGACAGCCCCAGCATTTT
- | TRBD2 | TRBJ2-5 | TRBV6-5 | CASSKLAGGQQTQYF | TGTGCCAGCAGTAAATTAGCGGGAGGGCAGCAGACCCAGTACTTC
- | TRBD2 | TRBJ2-1 | TRBV5-1 | CASYSLASGPRGYEQFF | TGCGCCAGCTACTCCCTAGCTAGCGGGCCAAGGGGCTATGAGCAGTTCTTC
- | TRBD2 | TRBJ2-1 | TRBV7-2 | CASSFRLAGGPPNEQFF | TGTGCCAGCAGCTTCCGTTTAGCGGGAGGGCCACCTAATGAGCAGTTCTTC
once | - | TRBJ1-2 | TRBV5-4 | CASSSNSLTNYGYTF | TGTGCCAGCAGCTCCAATTCGTTGACAAACTATGGCTACACCTTC
- | - | TRBJ2-2 | TRBV18 | CASSPLSGTGELFF | TGTGCCAGCTCACCATTAAGCGGGACCGGGGAGCTGTTTTTT
- | - | TRBJ2-3 | TRBV4-2 | CASSQAGADTQYF | TGTGCCAGCAGCCAAGCCGGGGCAGATACGCAGTATTTT
- | TRBD2 | TRBJ2-7 | TRBV6-4 | CASSISGRIDEQYF | TGTGCCAGCAGCATTAGCGGGAGGATAGACGAGCAGTACTTC
- | - | TRBJ2-5 | TRBV19 | CASSIIMPQQGLQETQYF | TGTGCCAGTAGTATTATTATGCCCCAGCAGGGACTTCAAGAGACCCAGTACTTC
- | - | TRBJ2-5 | TRBV20-1 | CSAPGETQYF | TGCAGTGCCCCAGGGGAGACCCAGTACTTC
- | - | TRBJ1-2 | TRBV27 | CASSLSRTNYGYTF | TGTGCCAGCAGTTTATCGAGGACGAACTATGGCTACACCTTC
- | - | TRBJ1-1 | TRBV11-2 | CASSLELNTEAFF | TGTGCCAGCAGCTTAGAGCTGAACACTGAAGCTTTCTTT
- | - | TRBJ2-7 | TRBV18 | CASSPGQHEQYF | TGTGCCAGCTCACCGGGGCAGCACGAGCAGTACTTC
- | - | TRBJ2-2 | TRBV7-2 | CASKRGYTGELFF | TGTGCCAGCAAACGAGGGTACACCGGGGAGCTGTTTTTT
- | - | TRBJ2-2 | TRBV29-1 | CSVEGKPSVGNSGELFF | TGCAGCGTTGAGGGGAAACCAAGTGTGGGAAACTCCGGGGAGCTGTTTTTT
- | - | TRBJ2-7 | TRBV18 | CASSVDRPGGGYEQYF | TGTGCCAGCTCAGTTGACAGGCCGGGTGGGGGCTACGAGCAGTACTTC
- | - | TRBJ2-1 | TRBV18 | CASSSQMGEQFF | TGTGCCAGCTCATCTCAAATGGGTGAGCAGTTCTTC
- | TRBD2 | TRBJ2-1 | TRBV18 | CASSLGLAGGTEQFF | TGTGCCAGCTCACTGGGACTAGCGGGAGGGACCGAGCAGTTCTTC
once | - | TRBJ2-7 | TRBV18 | CASSPVRDAYEQYF | TGTGCCAGCTCACCAGTCAGGGACGCCTACGAGCAGTACTTC
- | - | TRBJ1-1 | TRBV10-1 | CASSFGGNTEAFF | TGCGCCAGCAGTTTCGGTGGGAACACTGAAGCTTTCTTT
once | - | TRBJ2-3 | TRBV11-2 | CASSLQGGTQYF | TGTGCCAGCAGCCTCCAGGGGGGTACGCAGTATTTT
- | TRBD2 | TRBJ2-4 | TRBV4-1 | CASSPHGRGGNIQYF | TGCGCCAGCAGCCCCCATGGGCGCGGGGGAAACATTCAGTACTTC
- | - | TRBJ2-1 | TRBV6-5 | CASSGGKPYNEQFF | TGTGCCAGCAGCGGGGGAAAACCCTACAATGAGCAGTTCTTC
- | - | TRBJ1-2 | TRBV30 | CAWSRWHGYTF | TGTGCCTGGAGTCGGTGGCATGGCTACACCTTC
- | - | TRBJ1-4 | TRBV18 | CASSPMVRDEKLFF | TGTGCCAGCTCACCCATGGTACGAGATGAAAAACTGTTTTTT
- | - | TRBJ1-1 | TRBV18 | CASSPTSPGAEAFF | TGTGCCAGCTCACCGACATCCCCAGGGGCTGAAGCTTTCTTT
- | - | TRBJ2-2 | TRBV6-5 | CASGYNTGELFF | TGTGCCAGCGGGTATAACACCGGGGAGCTGTTTTTT
- | - | TRBJ1-1 | TRBV5-4 | CASSISVSGPIEAFF | TGTGCCAGCAGCATATCGGTGTCAGGACCTATTGAAGCTTTCTTT
- | - | TRBJ2-1 | TRBV4-3 | CASSQDRSGREQFF | TGCGCCAGCAGCCAAGATCGTTCAGGGCGTGAGCAGTTCTTC
- | - | TRBJ1-2 | TRBV28 | CASSLVVQGYGYTF | TGTGCCAGCAGTTTAGTAGTACAGGGATATGGCTACACCTTC
- | - | TRBJ2-1 | TRBV18 | CASSPPMVTATYEQFF | TGTGCCAGCTCACCTCCCATGGTTACTGCCACCTATGAGCAGTTCTTC
- | - | TRBJ2-7 | TRBV18 | CASSPTVENSYEQYF | TGTGCCAGCTCACCAACGGTCGAAAACTCCTACGAGCAGTACTTC
- | - | TRBJ2-7 | TRBV5-6 | CASSLGGTASSYEQYF | TGTGCCAGCAGCTTGGGCGGCACGGCTAGCTCCTACGAGCAGTACTTC
once | - | TRBJ2-7 | TRBV28 | CASRDGRRGQYF | TGTGCCAGCAGAGACGGACGTAGGGGGCAGTACTTC
- | - | TRBJ2-1 | TRBV5-4 | CASSHNRDNEQFF | TGTGCCAGCAGCCACAACCGGGACAATGAGCAGTTCTTC
- | - | TRBJ2-1 | TRBV5-1 | CASSLAGGNEQFF | TGCGCCAGCAGCTTGGCCGGGGGAAATGAGCAGTTCTTC
- | - | TRBJ2-7 | TRBV5-4 | CASSPARVAYEQYF | TGTGCCAGCAGCCCAGCCCGGGTGGCCTACGAGCAGTACTTC
- | - | TRBJ2-7 | TRBV7-6 | CASSSGGETPYEQYF | TGTGCCAGCAGTTCCGGTGGGGAAACCCCATACGAGCAGTACTTC
- | TRBD2 | TRBJ2-3 | TRBV7-2 | CASSLVMTSGINTQYF | TGTGCCAGCAGCTTAGTTATGACTAGCGGTATAAATACGCAGTATTTT
- | - | TRBJ1-1 | TRBV6-1 | CASSELGRLNTEAFF | TGTGCCAGCAGTGAATTAGGACGGTTGAACACTGAAGCTTTCTTT
- | - | TRBJ2-2 | TRBV5-6 | CASSLGVPGELFF | TGTGCCAGCAGCTTGGGGGTCCCCGGGGAGCTGTTTTTT